The rows below give T cell receptor beta chains drawn from one sample of a study of control samples from healthy donors and cancer patients. TCRdb keeps only in-frame clones here, not all; method: immunoSEQ multiplex PCR. Of some 150,000 clones detected, just under 95% appear once; the ten largest clones hold 14%. The sample consisted of PBMCs. The receptors originated from a man between 60 and 75 years old with colorectal cancer. Each CDR3 is given with its conserved first and last residue. D genes are given only for firm matches. The listing skips clone size in some rows; elsewhere it reads once, few, many or a size class.

TRBV2	NA	TRBJ1-2	NA	TGTGCCAGCAGTGCGACTCCGGACAGCCTGGGCTATGGCTACACCTTC	CASSATPDSLGYGYTF
TRBV9	NA	TRBJ1-2	once	TGTGCCAGCAGGTCATCGGCGACTAACTATGGCTACACCTTC	CASRSSATNYGYTF
TRBV6-6	NA	TRBJ2-7	once	TGTGCCAGCAGGGACCCCGTTGGGTACGAGCAGTACTTC	CASRDPVGYEQYF
TRBV3-1/TRBV3-2	TRBD1	TRBJ1-1	NA	TGTGCCAGCAGGCATCGACAGGGGGGCCTTTTGAACACTGAAGCTTTCTTT	CASRHRQGGLLNTEAFF
TRBV5-1	TRBD2	TRBJ2-1	NA	TGCGCCAGCAGCTTGGGGACTAGCGGTAAAAGCTCCTACAATGAGCAGTTCTTC	CASSLGTSGKSSYNEQFF
TRBV5-1	NA	TRBJ2-5	once	TGCGCCAGCAGCTTAACGGCTGCAACCCCAGAGACCCAGTACTTC	CASSLTAATPETQYF
TRBV7-2	TRBD1	TRBJ1-1	NA	TGTGCCAGCAGCCTCGACAGGGGACTAGCTTTCTTT	CASSLDRGLAFF
TRBV4-1	TRBD2	TRBJ2-2	NA	TGCGCCAGCAGCCCACGACACGGGGGGGTTGGCACCGGGGAGCTGTTTTTT	CASSPRHGGVGTGELFF
TRBV5-5	TRBD1	TRBJ1-2	NA	TGTGCCAGCAGCCGCGGACAGGGTGGGTACGGCTACACCTTC	CASSRGQGGYGYTF
TRBV9	TRBD1	TRBJ2-5	NA	TGTGCCAGCAGCGTCGGGACAGATCGGGGGACCCAGTACTTC	CASSVGTDRGTQYF
TRBV9	TRBD2	TRBJ2-3	NA	TGTGCCAGCAGCGGGAGGACTAGCGGACTCAGGGATACGCAGTATTTT	CASSGRTSGLRDTQYF
TRBV3-1/TRBV3-2	NA	TRBJ1-6	NA	TGTGCCAGCAGCCAAGACGGAGTCGGACGATCACCCCTCCACTTT	CASSQDGVGRSPLHF
TRBV10-3	NA	TRBJ2-5	NA	TGTGCCACTATGCGGGACAGCCGCCAAGAGACCCAGTACTTC	CATMRDSRQETQYF
TRBV19	TRBD2	TRBJ2-3	NA	TGTGCCAGTAGTATAGACGGGAGGAGGGGAGATACGCAGTATTTT	CASSIDGRRGDTQYF
TRBV7-6	TRBD1	TRBJ2-2	NA	TGTGCCAGCAGCCAATCGGCGGGGACAGGGGTAACCGGGGAGCTGTTTTTT	CASSQSAGTGVTGELFF
TRBV28	NA	TRBJ1-1	NA	TGTGCCAGCAGCCCACACATGAACACTGAAGCTTTCTTT	CASSPHMNTEAFF
TRBV19	TRBD2	TRBJ2-5	NA	TGTGCCAGTAGTAGAACCAGCGGGGGGTACCAAGAGACCCAGTACTTC	CASSRTSGGYQETQYF
TRBV9	TRBD2	TRBJ2-1	NA	TGTGCCAGCAGCGTGGTAGCGGGGACCCCTCGAAATGAGCAGTTCTTC	CASSVVAGTPRNEQFF
TRBV9	NA	TRBJ2-5	NA	TGTGCCAGCAGCGTTGGACAGCGCGAGACCCAGTACTTC	CASSVGQRETQYF
TRBV3-1/TRBV3-2	TRBD1	TRBJ1-2	NA	TGTGCCAGCAGCCCCGGGACAGGGGATTTGATTTATGGCTACACCTTC	CASSPGTGDLIYGYTF
TRBV14	NA	TRBJ2-7	NA	TGTGCCAGCAGCCAAGAAATAGGTTCCTACGAGCAGTACTTC	CASSQEIGSYEQYF
TRBV20-1	NA	TRBJ2-1	few	TGCAGTGCTAGTCCATCGGGGACCCAGTTCTTC	CSASPSGTQFF
TRBV15	NA	TRBJ1-1	NA	TGTGCCACCAGCAGAGTCGACGGCGAACGCGGAGCTTTCTTT	CATSRVDGERGAFF
TRBV5-8	NA	TRBJ1-5	NA	TGTGCCAGCAGCTTGTGGGACACCAGCTATAGCAATCAGCCCCAGCATTTT	CASSLWDTSYSNQPQHF
TRBV30	TRBD1	TRBJ1-2	few	TGTGCCTGGAGTGTACCGCGGACAGGGGGCTATGGCTACACCTTC	CAWSVPRTGGYGYTF
TRBV30	NA	TRBJ1-4	NA	TGTGCCTGGACCCCGCTCGGGGGTAGGGATGAAAAACTGTTTTTT	CAWTPLGGRDEKLFF
TRBV12-3/TRBV12-4	NA	TRBJ1-1	NA	TGTGCCAGCAGTTTCGCATACACTGAAGCTTTCTTT	CASSFAYTEAFF
TRBV7-9	TRBD2	TRBJ2-6	NA	TGTGCCAGCAGCTTCCACGGGGGGACCTCTGGGGCCAACGTCCTGACTTTC	CASSFHGGTSGANVLTF
TRBV9	NA	TRBJ2-7	NA	TGTGCCAGCAGCGTAGCACCGGCAGGGGCCACCTACGAGCAGTACTTC	CASSVAPAGATYEQYF
TRBV19	NA	TRBJ1-2	NA	TGTGCCAGTAGCGGTCTGAACTATGGCTACACCTTC	CASSGLNYGYTF
TRBV3-1/TRBV3-2	NA	TRBJ1-5	NA	TGTGCCAGCACCCCCAGGGAGGGGCCGAGTCGGCCCCAGCATTTT	CASTPREGPSRPQHF